This T cell receptor beta chain was recovered during a study of shared clonotypes between healthy human individuals. Notes on the study in general: Clonotype sharing levels among donors were expected to vary with sequencing depth.

This table comes from immunoSEQ multiplex PCR, and its TCRdb copy is limited to in-frame clones, with some not included. The sample lists just over 2,000,000 clones, 85% to 95% occurring once. The V segment lost 3 bases and the J segment 4 bases; nucleotides outside the gene matches: 6. Germline assignment: CDR1 SGHAT and CDR2 FQNNGV. The CDR3 length is 15 residues. Comments on this clone: Its cognate antigen is unknown.

Sequencing used naive CD4+ T cells sorted from blood. Subset of the sample: CD45RA+ positively selected. The chain has TRBV11-2 and TRBJ2-1; 7 bases map to TRBD1. The receptor's source is a man aged 18 to 35 in good health. CDR3 loop: CASSFSQDRYNEQFF. The CDR3 region has the DNA TGTGCCAGCAGCTTCAGTCAGGACAGGTACAATGAGCAGTTCTTC.